The clone carrying this T cell receptor (beta chain) was seen at least ten times. Its antigen is unknown. CDR1 is SQVTM and CDR2 is ANQGSEA in the germline V gene. V was clipped by 3 bases and J by 3 bases, with 9 bases between them. The CDR3 covers 12 residues. The data derive from a study of T cells after yellow fever vaccination. General study points: Post-booster repertoires contained most primary-vaccination clones again (96% CD4, about 90% CD8). FACS-sorted repertoires could harbor abundant contaminating bulk-population clonotypes.

The 5'RACE template-switching step produced TCR cDNA and added a universal primer site and UMIs. TCRdb re-analysed the 5' RACE reads in MiXCR, keeping a single row per CDR3 protein. The sample yields about 310,000 distinct CDR3 sequences, around 3.6% seen once. The J gene is TRBJ2-7, the V gene TRBV29-1; possibly TRBD1 for D (6 bases). Material: PBMCs, obtained on the day of the yellow fever booster vaccination. This receptor was taken from a man in his late teens or twenties who received the YFV17D yellow fever vaccine. The CDR3 protein is CSVDDRNYEQYF. CDR3 nucleotide sequence: TGCAGCGTTGACGACAGGAACTACGAGCAGTACTTC.